These T cell receptor beta chains were read from a single sample in a study of shared clonotypes between healthy human individuals. Clones were sequenced by immunoSEQ multiplex PCR, and TCRdb holds only the in-frame ones, with some missing. Found here are around 600,000 clones, roughly 95% of them singletons; the top ten hold approximately 0.11%. The sequencing sample was made of naive CD8+ T cells sorted from blood. Source of these receptors: a woman aged 25 to 39 in good health. CDR3s include the opening cysteine and the closing phenylalanine or tryptophan. D genes are given only for firm matches. Size is stated for part of the rows, as once, few or many counts, or as a class when the clone is expanded.

TRBJ2-7,TRBD2,TRBV28,-,CASSSRDYREEQYF,TGTGCCAGCAGTTCTCGGGACTACCGGGAGGAGCAGTACTTC
TRBJ2-7,TRBD1,TRBV19,-,CASSSRDSSYEQYF,TGTGCCAGTAGTTCCCGGGACAGCTCCTACGAGCAGTACTTC
TRBJ2-3,-,TRBV5-4,-,CASSLSADTQYF,TGTGCCAGCAGCTTGTCGGCAGATACGCAGTATTTT
TRBJ2-7,-,TRBV13,-,CASSEDQDLYEQYF,TGTGCCAGCTCAGAGGACCAGGACCTCTACGAGCAGTACTTC
TRBJ2-5,-,TRBV6-6,-,CASSDFERVAETQYF,TGTGCCAGCAGCGATTTCGAGAGAGTTGCGGAGACCCAGTACTTC
TRBJ2-7,-,TRBV4-1,-,CASSQESRSSYEQYF,TGCGCCAGCAGCCAAGAAAGCCGGAGCTCCTACGAGCAGTACTTC
TRBJ2-7,TRBD2,TRBV28,-,CASSFVGLAGVPAYEQYF,TGTGCCAGCAGTTTTGTCGGACTAGCGGGAGTTCCGGCCTACGAGCAGTACTTC
TRBJ2-5,TRBD2,TRBV7-9,-,CASSLQREWETQYF,TGTGCCAGCAGCTTACAGCGGGAGTGGGAGACCCAGTACTTC
TRBJ2-5,-,TRBV28,-,CASSGLLQEAQYF,TGTGCCAGCAGTGGACTATTACAAGAGGCCCAGTACTTC
TRBJ2-3,-,TRBV6-5,once,CASGNFDHTDTQYF,TGTGCCAGCGGAAACTTCGATCACACAGATACGCAGTATTTT
TRBJ2-3,-,TRBV9,once,CASSIEVGATDTQYF,TGTGCCAGCAGCATTGAGGTGGGAGCGACGGATACGCAGTATTTT
TRBJ2-7,-,TRBV11-2,-,CASSLAGEHRDWEQYF,TGTGCCAGCAGCTTAGCGGGGGAACACAGGGATTGGGAGCAGTACTTC
TRBJ2-7,-,TRBV6-1,-,CASSEPPANEQYF,TGTGCCAGCAGTGAACCCCCGGCGAACGAGCAGTACTTC
TRBJ1-3,-,TRBV7-9,-,CASSLGELSSGNTIYF,TGTGCCAGCAGCTTAGGGGAATTAAGCTCTGGAAACACCATATATTTT
TRBJ2-7,TRBD2,TRBV27,-,CASSFRLAGSYEQYF,TGTGCCAGCAGTTTTAGGCTAGCGGGATCCTACGAGCAGTACTTC
TRBJ2-7,-,TRBV7-9,-,CASSPWRENYEQYF,TGTGCCAGCAGCCCCTGGCGGGAAAACTACGAGCAGTACTTC
TRBJ2-6,-,TRBV5-4,few,CASSFGSGANVLTF,TGTGCCAGCAGCTTCGGCTCTGGGGCCAACGTCCTGACTTTC
TRBJ2-4,-,TRBV5-1,once,CASSLAIQTLSKNIQYF,TGCGCCAGCAGCTTGGCCATTCAGACCCTTTCCAAAAACATTCAGTACTTC
TRBJ2-2,TRBD2,TRBV13,-,CASSLGLADTNTGELFF,TGTGCCAGCAGCTTAGGACTAGCGGATACGAACACCGGGGAGCTGTTTTTT
TRBJ2-1,-,TRBV12-5,once,CASAMSGERVYNEQFF,TGTGCTAGTGCCATGAGCGGAGAGCGGGTCTACAATGAGCAGTTCTTC
TRBJ2-7,-,TRBV7-2,-,CASSLGDSLIYSYEQYF,TGTGCCAGCAGCTTGGGAGACAGCTTAATATATTCCTACGAGCAGTACTTC
TRBJ2-7,TRBD2,TRBV6-1,once,CASRGPGTSLYEQYF,TGTGCCAGCAGGGGACCCGGGACTAGTCTTTACGAGCAGTACTTC
TRBJ2-5,-,TRBV6-5,-,CASSDSGDTRETQYF,TGTGCCAGCAGCGACAGCGGGGACACCAGGGAGACCCAGTACTTC
TRBJ2-2,-,TRBV4-2,once,CASSQVGGAASNTGELFF,TGTGCCAGCAGCCAAGTGGGGGGGGCAGCCTCGAACACCGGGGAGCTGTTTTTT
TRBJ2-1,TRBD2,TRBV27,-,CASSLTSGYPNEQFF,TGTGCCAGCAGTCTGACTAGCGGGTATCCCAATGAGCAGTTCTTC
TRBJ1-2,-,TRBV27,-,CASSLSSRHGYTF,TGTGCCAGCAGTTTATCTAGCCGTCATGGCTACACCTTC
TRBJ1-1,-,TRBV27,-,CASSAMPGHTEAFF,TGTGCCAGCAGTGCAATGCCGGGACACACTGAAGCTTTCTTT
TRBJ1-2,-,TRBV6-4,-,CASSDFFGGYTF,TGTGCCAGCAGTGACTTCTTCGGTGGCTACACCTTC
TRBJ2-1,TRBD1,TRBV14,-,CASSLRDSTHEQFF,TGTGCCAGCAGCCTCCGGGACAGTACCCATGAGCAGTTCTTC
TRBJ2-5,-,TRBV6-1,-,CASSDLPRPLLRETQYF,TGTGCCAGCAGTGACTTACCCCGGCCTCTCCTTAGGGAGACCCAGTACTTC
TRBJ2-7,TRBD1,TRBV27,-,CATSGTGGFEQYF,TGTGCCACGTCCGGGACAGGGGGCTTCGAGCAGTACTTC
TRBJ1-1,-,TRBV5-1,-,CASSHGQPNTEAFF,TGCGCCAGCAGCCACGGACAGCCGAACACTGAAGCTTTCTTT
TRBJ2-1,TRBD1,TRBV28,-,CASSLTRTGSGYNEQFF,TGTGCCAGCAGCCTTACCCGGACAGGGAGCGGCTACAATGAGCAGTTCTTC
TRBJ1-3,TRBD1,TRBV27,-,CASSPTTGVGGNTIYF,TGTGCCAGCAGTCCGACAACAGGGGTCGGTGGAAACACCATATATTTT